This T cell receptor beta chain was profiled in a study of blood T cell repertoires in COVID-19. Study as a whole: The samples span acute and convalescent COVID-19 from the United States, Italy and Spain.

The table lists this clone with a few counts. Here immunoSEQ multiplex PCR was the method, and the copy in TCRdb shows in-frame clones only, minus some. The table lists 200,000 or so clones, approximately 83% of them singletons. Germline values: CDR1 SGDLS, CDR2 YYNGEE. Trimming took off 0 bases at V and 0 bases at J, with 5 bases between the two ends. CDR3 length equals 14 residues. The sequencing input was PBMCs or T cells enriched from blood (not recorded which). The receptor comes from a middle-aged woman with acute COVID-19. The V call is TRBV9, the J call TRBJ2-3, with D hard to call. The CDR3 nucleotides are TGTGCCAGCAGCGTAGAAGCTAGCACAGATACGCAGTATTTT. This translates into CASSVEASTDTQYF.